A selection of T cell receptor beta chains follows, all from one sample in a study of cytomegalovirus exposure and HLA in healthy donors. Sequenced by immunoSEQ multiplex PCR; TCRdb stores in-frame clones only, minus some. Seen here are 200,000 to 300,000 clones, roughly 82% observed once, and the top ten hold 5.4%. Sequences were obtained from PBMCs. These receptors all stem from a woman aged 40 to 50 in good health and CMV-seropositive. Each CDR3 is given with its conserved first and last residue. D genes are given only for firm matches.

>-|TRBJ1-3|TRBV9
CASSVATGGLAGNTIYF
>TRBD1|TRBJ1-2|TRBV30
CAWSGGQGNGYTF
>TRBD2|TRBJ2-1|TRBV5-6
CASSLGLTGIAGPDNEQFF
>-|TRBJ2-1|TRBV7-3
CASSLGQSNEQFF
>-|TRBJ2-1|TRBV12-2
CASRLARSGSYKGEQFF
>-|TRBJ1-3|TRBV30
CAWSVARSGNTIYF
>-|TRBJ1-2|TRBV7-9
CASSLDSNYGYTF
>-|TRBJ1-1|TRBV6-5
CASSRGRYTEAFF
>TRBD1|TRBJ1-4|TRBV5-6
CASSPGQGSEKLFF
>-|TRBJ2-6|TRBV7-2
CASSGGSGANVLTF
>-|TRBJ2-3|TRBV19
CATEASRGTDTQYF